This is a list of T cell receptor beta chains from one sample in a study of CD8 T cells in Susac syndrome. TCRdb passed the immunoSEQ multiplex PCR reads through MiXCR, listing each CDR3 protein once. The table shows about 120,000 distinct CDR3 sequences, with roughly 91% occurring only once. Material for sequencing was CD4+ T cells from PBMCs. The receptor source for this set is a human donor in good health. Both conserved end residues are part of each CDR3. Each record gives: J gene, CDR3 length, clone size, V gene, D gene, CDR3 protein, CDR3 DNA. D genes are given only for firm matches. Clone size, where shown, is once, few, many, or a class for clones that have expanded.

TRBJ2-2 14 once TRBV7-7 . CASSLWGSTGELFF TGTGCCAGCAGCTTATGGGGGAGCACCGGGGAGCTGTTTTTT
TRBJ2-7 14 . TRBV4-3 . CASSQRAVRDEQYF TGCGCCAGCAGCCAAAGAGCGGTCCGCGACGAGCAGTACTTC
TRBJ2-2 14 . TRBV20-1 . CSARIRSRSGELFF TGCAGTGCTAGAATTCGTAGCCGCTCCGGGGAGCTGTTTTTT
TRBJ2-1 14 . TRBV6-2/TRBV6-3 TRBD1 CASRRLSGGNEQFF TGTGCCAGCAGGCGACTTTCAGGGGGCAATGAGCAGTTCTTC
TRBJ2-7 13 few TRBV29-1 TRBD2 CSARSGNQYEQYF TGCAGCGCGAGGAGCGGGAACCAATACGAGCAGTACTTC
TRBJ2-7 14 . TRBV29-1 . CSVEVNGPTKEQYF TGCAGCGTTGAAGTCAACGGACCTACTAAGGAGCAGTACTTC
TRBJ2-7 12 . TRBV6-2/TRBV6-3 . CASSHRSGEQYF TGTGCCAGCAGCCACAGGTCTGGCGAGCAGTACTTC
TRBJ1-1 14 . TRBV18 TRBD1 CASSPGQGHTEAFF TGTGCCAGCTCACCGGGACAGGGACACACTGAAGCTTTCTTT
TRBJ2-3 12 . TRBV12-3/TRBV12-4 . CASSLHGDTQYF TGTGCCAGCAGCCTTCACGGAGATACGCAGTATTTT
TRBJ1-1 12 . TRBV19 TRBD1 CASNQGDLEAFF TGTGCCAGTAATCAGGGGGACCTTGAAGCTTTCTTT
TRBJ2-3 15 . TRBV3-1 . CASSQDPAESDTQYF TGTGCCAGCAGCCAAGACCCAGCGGAGTCAGATACGCAGTATTTT
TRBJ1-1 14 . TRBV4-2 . CASSQGPGATEAFF TGTGCCAGCAGCCAAGGGCCGGGTGCCACTGAAGCTTTCTTT
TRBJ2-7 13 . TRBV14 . CASSLGGHYEQYF TGTGCCAGCAGCCTTGGGGGTCACTACGAGCAGTACTTC
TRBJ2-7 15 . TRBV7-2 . CASSPALAKNGEQYF TGTGCCAGCAGCCCCGCCCTAGCGAAAAACGGCGAGCAGTACTTC
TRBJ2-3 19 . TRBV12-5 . CASGQGILSLTVPTDTQYF TGTGCTAGTGGGCAGGGGATCCTCAGCCTCACTGTCCCCACAGATACGCAGTATTTT
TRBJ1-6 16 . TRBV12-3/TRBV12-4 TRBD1 CASANSGTGFRTPLHF TGTGCCAGCGCGAATTCCGGGACAGGGTTTCGGACACCCCTCCACTTT
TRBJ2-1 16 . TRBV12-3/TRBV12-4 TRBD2 CASTHPRLAGEGEQFF TGTGCCAGCACCCACCCCCGACTAGCGGGAGAAGGTGAGCAGTTCTTC
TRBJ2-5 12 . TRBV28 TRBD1 CATGTEKETQYF TGTGCCACCGGGACAGAAAAAGAGACCCAGTACTTC
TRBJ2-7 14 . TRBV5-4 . CASSFAGNLREQYF TGTGCCAGCAGCTTTGCAGGGAACTTGCGCGAGCAGTACTTC
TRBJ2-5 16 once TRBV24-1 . CATSDSTPGLKETQYF TGTGCCACCAGTGACTCGACTCCGGGGCTCAAGGAGACCCAGTACTTC
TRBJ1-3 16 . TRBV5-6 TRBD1 CASSLVDRHSGNTIYF TGTGCCAGCAGCTTAGTGGACAGGCACTCTGGAAACACCATATATTTT
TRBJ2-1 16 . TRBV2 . CASSGRGQGVRNEQFF TGTGCCAGCAGTGGACGGGGGCAGGGGGTGAGGAATGAGCAGTTCTTC
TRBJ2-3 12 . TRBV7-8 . CASSNAAPREYF TGTGCCAGCAGCAATGCGGCTCCGCGGGAGTATTTT
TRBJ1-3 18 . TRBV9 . CASSTPRGTGRSGNTIYF TGTGCCAGCAGCACACCCCGGGGGACCGGCCGCTCTGGAAACACCATATATTTT
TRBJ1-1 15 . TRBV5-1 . CASSKESQGSTEAFF TGCGCCAGCAGCAAAGAATCGCAGGGTAGCACTGAAGCTTTCTTT
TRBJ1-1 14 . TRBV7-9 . CASSAQQGWTEAFF TGTGCCAGCAGCGCGCAGCAGGGATGGACTGAAGCTTTCTTT
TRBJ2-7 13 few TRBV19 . CASSIAGINEQYF TGTGCCAGTAGTATAGCCGGGATCAACGAGCAGTACTTC
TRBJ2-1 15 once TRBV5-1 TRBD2 CASSTGLADYNEQFF TGCGCCAGCAGCACTGGACTAGCTGACTACAATGAGCAGTTCTTC
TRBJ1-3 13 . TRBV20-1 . CSASPGGGNTIYF TGCAGTGCTAGCCCGGGAGGTGGAAACACCATATATTTT
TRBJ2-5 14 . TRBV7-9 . CASSPWGEKETQYF TGTGCCAGCAGCCCCTGGGGCGAGAAGGAGACCCAGTACTTC
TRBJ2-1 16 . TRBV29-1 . CSVEGSAFSSYNEQFF TGCAGCGTTGAAGGTAGCGCCTTTAGCTCCTACAATGAGCAGTTCTTC
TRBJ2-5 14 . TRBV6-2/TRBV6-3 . CATLVQGPQETQYF TGTGCCACCTTGGTACAGGGACCCCAAGAGACCCAGTACTTC
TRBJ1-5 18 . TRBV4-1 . CASSREVGFRGSNQPQHF TGCGCCAGCAGCCGAGAGGTCGGGTTCAGGGGCAGCAATCAGCCCCAGCATTTT
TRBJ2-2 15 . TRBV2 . CASATRVKDTGELFF TGTGCCAGCGCCACCAGGGTTAAGGACACCGGGGAGCTGTTTTTT
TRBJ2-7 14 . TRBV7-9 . CASSFTELPYEQYF TGTGCCAGCAGCTTCACAGAGTTACCCTACGAGCAGTACTTC
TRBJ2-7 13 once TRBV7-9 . CASSPFVPPEQYF TGTGCCAGCAGTCCCTTCGTCCCCCCCGAGCAGTACTTC
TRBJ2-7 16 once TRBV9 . CASTPTAWQGRDEQYF TGTGCCAGCACCCCGACCGCTTGGCAGGGGAGAGACGAGCAGTACTTC
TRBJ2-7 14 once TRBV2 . CASAPFGGPYEQYF TGTGCCAGCGCTCCGTTTGGAGGACCCTACGAGCAGTACTTC
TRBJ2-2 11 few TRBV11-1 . CASSRAGELFF TGTGCCAGCAGCCGTGCCGGGGAGCTGTTTTTT
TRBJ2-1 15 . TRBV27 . CASSSPTVPNNEQFF TGTGCCAGCAGTTCTCCCACAGTACCGAACAATGAGCAGTTCTTC
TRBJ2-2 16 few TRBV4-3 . CASSQAPGGNTGELFF TGCGCCAGCAGCCAAGCCCCAGGCGGGAACACCGGGGAGCTGTTTTTT
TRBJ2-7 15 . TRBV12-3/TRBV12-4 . CASSRVRGGRNEQYF TGTGCCAGCAGTCGGGTAAGGGGGGGCAGGAACGAGCAGTACTTC
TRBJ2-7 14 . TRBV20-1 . CSAIDTVGEYEQYF TGCAGTGCTATCGACACGGTTGGAGAATACGAGCAGTACTTC
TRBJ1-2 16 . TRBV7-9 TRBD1 CASSTRQGAPDYGYTF TGTGCCAGCAGCACGCGACAGGGGGCGCCGGACTATGGCTACACCTTC
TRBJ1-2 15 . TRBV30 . CAWRRPGASWRGYTF TGTGCCTGGAGGAGACCGGGAGCCAGCTGGAGGGGCTACACCTTC
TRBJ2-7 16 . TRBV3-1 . CASSRTLPRGSYEQYF TGTGCCAGCAGCCGCACGCTCCCCAGGGGCTCCTACGAGCAGTACTTC
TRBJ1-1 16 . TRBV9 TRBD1 CASSSQKETGSSEAFF TGTGCCAGCAGCTCACAAAAGGAGACAGGGTCATCTGAAGCTTTCTTT
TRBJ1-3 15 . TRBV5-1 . CASSLTAVSGNTIYF TGCGCCAGCAGCCTAACAGCCGTCTCTGGAAACACCATATATTTT
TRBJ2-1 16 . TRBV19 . CASSIPRGVSYNEQFF TGTGCCAGTAGTATTCCCCGCGGGGTCTCCTACAATGAGCAGTTCTTC
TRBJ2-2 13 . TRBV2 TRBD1 CATNSQGTGELFF TGTGCCACCAATTCACAGGGGACCGGGGAGCTGTTTTTT
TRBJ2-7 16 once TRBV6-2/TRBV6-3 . CASSPHPRAELREQYF TGTGCCAGCAGCCCTCACCCGCGAGCAGAGCTTAGGGAGCAGTACTTC
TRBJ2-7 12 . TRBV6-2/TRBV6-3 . CASSYSAGEQYF TGTGCCAGCAGTTACTCTGCCGGCGAGCAGTACTTC
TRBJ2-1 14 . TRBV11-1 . CASSLGRDYNEQFF TGTGCCAGCAGCTTGGGCAGGGATTACAATGAGCAGTTCTTC
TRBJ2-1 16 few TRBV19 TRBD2 CASTSGTSGGTREQFF TGTGCCAGTACCTCCGGGACTAGCGGAGGGACACGGGAGCAGTTCTTC
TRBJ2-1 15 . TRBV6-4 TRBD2 CASSRGLAGGNEQFF TGTGCCAGCAGCCGCGGACTAGCGGGAGGGAATGAGCAGTTCTTC